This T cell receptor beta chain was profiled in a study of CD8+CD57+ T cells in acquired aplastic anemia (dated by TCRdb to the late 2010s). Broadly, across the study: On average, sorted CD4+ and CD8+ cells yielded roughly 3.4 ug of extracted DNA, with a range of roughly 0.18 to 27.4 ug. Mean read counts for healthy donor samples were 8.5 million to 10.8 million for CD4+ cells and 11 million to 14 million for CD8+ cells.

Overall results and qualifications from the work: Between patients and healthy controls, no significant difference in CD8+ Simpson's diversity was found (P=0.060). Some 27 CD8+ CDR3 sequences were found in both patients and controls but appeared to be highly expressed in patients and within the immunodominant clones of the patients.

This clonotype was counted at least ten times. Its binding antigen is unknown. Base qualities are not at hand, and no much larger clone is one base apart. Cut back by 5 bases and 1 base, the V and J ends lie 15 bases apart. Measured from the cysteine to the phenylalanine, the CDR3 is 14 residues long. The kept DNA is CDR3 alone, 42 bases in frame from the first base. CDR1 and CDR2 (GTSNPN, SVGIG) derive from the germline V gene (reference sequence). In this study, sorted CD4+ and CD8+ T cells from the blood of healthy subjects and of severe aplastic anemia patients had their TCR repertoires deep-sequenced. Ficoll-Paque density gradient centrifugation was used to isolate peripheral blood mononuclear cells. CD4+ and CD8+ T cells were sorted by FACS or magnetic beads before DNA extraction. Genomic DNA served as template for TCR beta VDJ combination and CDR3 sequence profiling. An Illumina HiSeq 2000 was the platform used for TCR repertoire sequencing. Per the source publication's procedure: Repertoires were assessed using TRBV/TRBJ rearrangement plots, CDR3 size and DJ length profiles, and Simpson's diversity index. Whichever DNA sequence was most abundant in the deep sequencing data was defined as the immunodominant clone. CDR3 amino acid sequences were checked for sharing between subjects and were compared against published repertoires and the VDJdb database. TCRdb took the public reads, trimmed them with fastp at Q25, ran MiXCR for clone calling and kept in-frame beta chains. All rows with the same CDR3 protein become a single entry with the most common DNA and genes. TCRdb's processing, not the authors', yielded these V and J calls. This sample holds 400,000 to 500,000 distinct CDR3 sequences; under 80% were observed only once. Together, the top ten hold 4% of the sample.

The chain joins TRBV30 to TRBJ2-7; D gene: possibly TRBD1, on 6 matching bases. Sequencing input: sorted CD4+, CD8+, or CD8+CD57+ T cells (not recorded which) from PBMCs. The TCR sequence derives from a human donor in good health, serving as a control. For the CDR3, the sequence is CAWSSGDRSYEQYF. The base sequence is TGTGCCTGGTCATCTGGAGACAGGTCCTACGAGCAGTACTTC.